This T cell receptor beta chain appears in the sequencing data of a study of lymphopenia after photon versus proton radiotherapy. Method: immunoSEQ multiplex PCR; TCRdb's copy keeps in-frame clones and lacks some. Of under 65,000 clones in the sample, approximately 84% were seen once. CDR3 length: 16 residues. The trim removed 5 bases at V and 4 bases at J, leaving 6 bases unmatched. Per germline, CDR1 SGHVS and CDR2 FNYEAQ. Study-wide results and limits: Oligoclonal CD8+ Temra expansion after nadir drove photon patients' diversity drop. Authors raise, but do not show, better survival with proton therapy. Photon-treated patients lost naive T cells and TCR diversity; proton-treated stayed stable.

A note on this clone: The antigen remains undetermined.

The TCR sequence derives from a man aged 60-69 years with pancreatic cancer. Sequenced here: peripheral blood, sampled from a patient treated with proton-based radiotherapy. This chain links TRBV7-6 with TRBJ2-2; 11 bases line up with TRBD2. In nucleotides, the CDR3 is TGTGCCAGCAGCATCACTAGCGGGAGTGGCACCGGGGAGCTGTTTTTT. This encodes CASSITSGSGTGELFF.